These 18 T cell receptor beta chains were all obtained from the same sample, sequenced in a study of OX40 agonist ivuxolimab in advanced cancers. The protocol was immunoSEQ multiplex PCR, while the TCRdb copy is restricted to in-frame clones and leaves out a portion. The sample holds almost 50,000 clones, around four fifths seen once. The input for sequencing was CD4+ or CD8+ T cells sorted from blood, taken in a trial of the OX40 agonist ivuxolimab. Every receptor here comes from an adult with an advanced solid tumor such as melanoma, head and neck, liver or kidney cancer.

To note about this clone: The junction differs from germline at one of its ends, possibly a read error. The CDR3 here is CASSFSSQETQYF. The CDR3 DNA follows: TGTGCTAGCAGCTTCTCATCTCAAGAGACCCAGTACTTC. The rearrangement links TRBV7-7 to TRBJ2-5; no firm D call. Per the germline V gene, CDR1 is SSHAT and CDR2 is FNYEAQ (reference sequence). This CDR3 has 13 amino acids. The full variable domain, its missing parts supplied by reference TRBV7-7 and TRBJ2-5, is GAGVSQSPRYKVTKRGQDVTLRCDPISSHATLYWYQQALGQGPEFLTYFNYEAQPDKSGLPSDRFSAERPEGSISTLTIQRTEQRDSAMYRCASSFSSQETQYFGPGTRLLVL.

The chain carries TRBV4-1 and TRBJ2-6, with 9 bases matching TRBD2. The germline V gene encodes CDR1 MGHRA and CDR2 YSYEKL. CDR3 length: 20 amino acids. The J segment lost 4 bases and the V segment lost 0 bases, leaving 13 bases of the junction unmatched. This chain's CDR3 is CASSQERASGNLPGANVLTF. Here the CDR3 DNA reads TGCGCCAGCAGCCAAGAAAGGGCTAGCGGGAACCTCCCCGGGGCCAACGTCCTGACTTTC.

The V call is TRBV30, the J call TRBJ1-2, with D tentatively TRBD1 (5 bases). The length of the CDR3 is 12 residues. The V gene's germline CDR1 is GTSNPN and CDR2 SVGIG (reference sequence). The V end lost 1 base, the J end lost 7 bases, and 10 bases lay between the germline ends. DNA for the CDR3: TGTGCCTGGAGTGGGGGGGTTGGTGGCTACACCTTC. Its translation: CAWSGGVGGYTF.

The chain joins TRBV4-1 to TRBJ1-5, with TRBD1 as a possible D gene (5 bases). The CDR3 sequence is 17 residues long. The germline V and J ends were trimmed by 0 bases and 1 base, with 13 bases remaining between them. Germline CDR1 and CDR2: MGHRA and YSYEKL. The CDR3 DNA reads TGCGCCAGCAGCCAAGATCCCGCCAGGGTGAGCAATCAGCCCCAGCATTTT. Residues: CASSQDPARVSNQPQHF.

The CDR3 sequence is CASSNATGGGGYTF. The DNA for the CDR3 is TGTGCCAGCAGTAATGCGACAGGGGGAGGTGGCTACACCTTC. This chain joins TRBV5-4 and TRBJ1-2, with TRBD1 matching 9 bases. The CDR3 covers 14 residues. Trimming took 5 bases from V and 7 from J; bases not matched to a gene: 9. Germline V gene lookup returns CDR1 SGHNT and CDR2 YYREEE (reference sequence).

This clone was seen only a few times. V and J are TRBV27 and TRBJ2-2; 7 bases fit TRBD1. The germline V gene encodes CDR1 MNHEY and CDR2 SMNVEV (reference sequence). Germline trimming cut 4 bases from V and 5 bases from J; bases unmatched to any gene: 7. This CDR3 spans 15 amino acids. CDR3 protein: CASSYEGTATGELFF. The DNA of the CDR3 is TGTGCCAGCAGTTACGAGGGGACAGCGACCGGGGAGCTGTTTTTT.

CDR3 nucleotide sequence: TGTGCCAGCGGACGTAACAATGAGCAGTTCTTC. Amino acids: CASGRNNEQFF. The chain combines TRBV9 with TRBJ2-1; D is undetermined. The V end was cut by 7 bases, the J end by 5 bases, with 7 bases between. Germline V gene data show CDR1 as SGDLS and CDR2 as YYNGEE. The CDR3 is made up of 11 amino acids.

This chain connects TRBV14 to TRBJ2-5, with D possibly matching TRBD1 (5 bases). The germline gives CDR1 SGHDN, CDR2 FVKESK. This CDR3 spans 18 amino acids. V shed 0 bases and J shed 4 bases, with 21 bases lying between them. CDR3 protein: CASSQETGQGRGRETQYF. CDR3 bases: TGTGCCAGCAGCCAAGAGACTGGGCAGGGCCGAGGTAGAGAGACCCAGTACTTC.

The chain recombines TRBV5-1 with TRBJ1-6; a weak D match, TRBD1 (5 bases). This CDR3 has 16 residues. CDR1 and CDR2 (germline): SGHRS, YFSETQ. V was shortened by 4 bases and J by 3 bases, with 14 bases between the two germline ends. The CDR3: CASSRDGTIYNSPLHF. The CDR3 coding sequence is TGCGCCAGCAGCCGGGACGGGACCATCTATAATTCACCCCTCCACTTT.

The chain uses TRBV11-2 and TRBJ1-1; D uncertain. CDR1 SGHAT and CDR2 FQNNGV come from the germline V gene. Trimming pared 1 base from V and 1 base from J, leaving 7 bases between. The CDR3 totals 14 residues. Written as DNA, the CDR3 is TGTGCCAGCAGCTTAGGCGACAAGAACACTGAAGCTTTCTTT. As protein: CASSLGDKNTEAFF.

This clone was observed once. The V gene is TRBV4-3, the J gene TRBJ2-1; TRBD2 aligns across 7 bases. The CDR3 sequence is 17 residues long. Looked up from germline, CDR1 is LGHNA and CDR2 is YSLEER. Trimming removed 0 bases from V and 4 bases from J; junction bases left unmatched: 9. CDR3 residues: CASSQDLSSGAYNEQFF. Here the CDR3 DNA reads TGCGCCAGCAGCCAAGACCTCTCGAGCGGGGCGTACAATGAGCAGTTCTTC.

This chain connects TRBV5-4 to TRBJ1-6; possibly TRBD1 for D (6 bases). Germline V gives CDR1 SGHNT, CDR2 YYREEE (reference sequence). V lost 5 bases and J 7 bases, leaving 10 bases between the germline ends. The CDR3 contains 13 residues. CDR3 nucleotide sequence: TGTGCCAGCAGGGGAGGGGGGAATTCACCCCTCCACTTT. It yields the protein CASRGGGNSPLHF.

The genes are TRBV9 and TRBJ2-2; no definite D call. The germline CDR1 and CDR2 sequences are SGDLS and YYNGEE. V lost 1 base and J 3 bases, leaving 16 bases between the germline ends. This CDR3 is built from 17 residues. CDR3 coding DNA: TGTGCCAGCAGCGTAATGCTCGACATACCAGACACCGGGGAGCTGTTTTTT. Protein sequence: CASSVMLDIPDTGELFF.

The chain employs TRBV5-6 and TRBJ2-3, with D perhaps TRBD1 (5 bases). Trimming removed 2 bases at V and 4 bases at J, with 14 bases between. Germline V lookup: CDR1 SGHDT, CDR2 YYEEEE. The CDR3 sequence is 15 residues long. The CDR3 reads CASSFGWVGPDTQYF. The CDR3 bases are TGTGCCAGCAGCTTTGGGTGGGTGGGGCCAGATACGCAGTATTTT.

This chain uses TRBV6-5 with TRBJ1-2, with D uncertain. With 8 bases removed from V and 0 bases from J, the gap between germline ends came to 13 bases. Germline CDR1 MNHEY, CDR2 SVGAGI. The length of the CDR3 is 14 residues. CDR3 DNA sequence: TGTGCCAGCGGTCTTGTCGGAGCTAACTATGGCTACACCTTC. Its protein product is CASGLVGANYGYTF.

V is TRBV27 and J is TRBJ1-1; possible D gene TRBD1, 6 bases. Germline CDR1 and CDR2: MNHEY and SMNVEV (reference sequence). Trimming removed 6 bases at V and 0 bases at J, with 17 bases between. CDR3 length: 16 residues. In DNA form, the CDR3 reads TGTGCCAGCAGGAGGGGGGCCTCCGGGATGAACACTGAAGCTTTCTTT. Its translation is CASRRGASGMNTEAFF.

Remarks on this clone: The sample contains more than one DNA sequence encoding this CDR3. The chain combines TRBV2 with TRBJ2-7; D not resolved. Trimming took off 0 bases at V and 2 bases at J, with 2 bases between the two ends. The CDR3 runs to 12 residues. The germline CDR1 and CDR2 sequences are SNHLY and FYNNEI. The CDR3 here is CASSEAAYEQYF. The CDR3 nucleotides are TGTGCCAGCAGTGAAGCCGCCTACGAGCAGTACTTC.

The chain joins TRBV5-1 to TRBJ2-1, with TRBD2 matching over 9 bases. Per the germline V gene, CDR1 is SGHRS and CDR2 is YFSETQ. The CDR3 covers 14 residues. V shed 4 bases and J 5 bases; nucleotides not matched to a gene: 4. CDR3 loop: CASSAREGNNEQFF. CDR3 in DNA: TGCGCCAGCAGCGCGCGGGAGGGCAACAATGAGCAGTTCTTC.